Detailed here is one T cell receptor (beta chain). Its antigen is still unknown. Primers: 60 Vbeta forward and 13 Jbeta reverse. Generated by immunoSEQ multiplex PCR, the TCRdb table keeps only in-frame clones and is missing some. The table has around 300,000 clones, roughly two thirds seen once. The data were obtained in a study of cytomegalovirus exposure and HLA in healthy donors. J lost 4 bases, V lost 6 bases, and 10 bases had no gene match. Germline CDR1 reads MNHNS; CDR2 reads SASEGT. The CDR3 length is 15 residues. Study findings and constraints: A later look showed TCR association rates differing by HLA locus, highest for DRB1 and lowest for HLA-C.

This receptor was taken from a female donor in good health and CMV-seronegative. This chain joins TRBV6-1 and TRBJ1-2, with 8 nucleotides matching TRBD1. The material sequenced was PBMCs. In DNA, the CDR3 is TGTGCCAGCAGGCCGGGAACAGGGGGTGGCTATGGCTACACCTTC. As protein: CASRPGTGGGYGYTF.